This T cell receptor beta chain was sequenced for a study of T-cell memory formation after mild COVID-19. Points from the study as a whole: Contracting clones from day 15 to 85 showed balanced CD4/CD8; later expanders favored CD4+. Second-wave clones that peaked on day 37 lacked confirmed SARS-CoV-2 specificity. Contracting CD4+ clones lay largely in CM and EM, with CD8+ ones residing in EMRA.

About this clonotype itself: Its antigen is as yet unknown.

5'RACE primed at constant segments yielded TCR alpha and TCR beta cDNA libraries bearing sample barcodes and UMIs. Each CDR3 protein gets one entry after TCRdb re-called the 5' RACE reads with MiXCR. Of almost 550,000 distinct CDR3 sequences listed, roughly 20% were seen once; the top ten hold roughly an eighth. Sequenced input: PBMCs or a T cell subset sorted from them (not recorded which). This clonotype was obtained from an adult woman who had mild COVID-19 (a few samples of this study predate the infection). Cell type and time point are not known.

The CDR3 DNA reads as TGTGCCAGCAGTTTAAAGCCTTCCAGGGGGCAGTACGAGCAGTACTTC. Translation gives CASSLKPSRGQYEQYF. The V call is TRBV27, the J call TRBJ2-7; 8 nucleotides match TRBD1. The germline V gene encodes CDR1 MNHEY and CDR2 SMNVEV (reference sequence). Trimming removed 2 bases from V and 4 bases from J; junction bases left unmatched: 10. This CDR3 has 16 amino acids.